The clone carrying this T cell receptor beta chain showed up just a few times. V shed 2 bases and J 7 bases; nucleotides not matched to a gene: 6. The germline gives CDR1 MDHEN, CDR2 SYDVKM. This CDR3 contains 15 residues. The data were obtained in a study of early stage breast cancer tumors. Data came from immunoSEQ multiplex PCR; TCRdb stores just in-frame clones and leaves some out. The table includes about 51,000 clones, 78% detected once. The origin of this receptor is a person in their 40s with breast cancer. The specimen was blood. V gene TRBV28 combines with J gene TRBJ2-1; 9 bases agree with TRBD2. The CDR3 sequence is CASSLAGGLGNEQFF. The CDR3 region has the DNA TGTGCCAGCAGTTTAGCGGGAGGGCTAGGGAATGAGCAGTTCTTC.